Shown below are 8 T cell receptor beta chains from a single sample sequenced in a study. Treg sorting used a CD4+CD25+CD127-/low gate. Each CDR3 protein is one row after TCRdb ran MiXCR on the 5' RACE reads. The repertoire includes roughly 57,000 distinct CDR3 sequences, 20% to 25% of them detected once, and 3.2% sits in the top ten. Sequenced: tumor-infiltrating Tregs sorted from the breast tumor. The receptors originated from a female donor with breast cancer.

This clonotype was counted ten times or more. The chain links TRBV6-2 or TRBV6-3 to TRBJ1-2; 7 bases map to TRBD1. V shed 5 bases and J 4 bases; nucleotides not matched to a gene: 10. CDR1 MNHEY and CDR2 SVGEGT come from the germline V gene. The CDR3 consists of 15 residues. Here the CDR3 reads CASSTIRQGGYGYTF. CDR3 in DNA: TGTGCCAGCAGTACTATTCGACAGGGAGGCTATGGCTACACCTTC.

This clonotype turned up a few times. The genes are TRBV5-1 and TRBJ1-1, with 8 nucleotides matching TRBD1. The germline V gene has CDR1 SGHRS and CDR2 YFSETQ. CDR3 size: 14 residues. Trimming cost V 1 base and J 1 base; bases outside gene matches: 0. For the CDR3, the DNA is TGCGCCAGCAGCTTGCAGGGGGCGAACACTGAAGCTTTCTTT. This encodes CASSLQGANTEAFF.

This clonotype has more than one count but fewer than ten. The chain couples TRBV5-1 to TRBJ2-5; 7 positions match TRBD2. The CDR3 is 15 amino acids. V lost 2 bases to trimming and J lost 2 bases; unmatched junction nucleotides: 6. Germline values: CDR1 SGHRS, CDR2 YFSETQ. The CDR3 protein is CASSLVAGPQETQYF. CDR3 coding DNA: TGCGCCAGCAGCTTAGTAGCGGGTCCTCAAGAGACCCAGTACTTC.

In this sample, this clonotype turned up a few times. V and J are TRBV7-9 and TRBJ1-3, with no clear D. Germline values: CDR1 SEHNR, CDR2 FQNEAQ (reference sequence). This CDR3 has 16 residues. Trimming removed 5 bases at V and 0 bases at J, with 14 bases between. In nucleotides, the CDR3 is TGTGCCAGCAGCCTAACTCGGTGGAACTCTGGAAACACCATATATTTT. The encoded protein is CASSLTRWNSGNTIYF.

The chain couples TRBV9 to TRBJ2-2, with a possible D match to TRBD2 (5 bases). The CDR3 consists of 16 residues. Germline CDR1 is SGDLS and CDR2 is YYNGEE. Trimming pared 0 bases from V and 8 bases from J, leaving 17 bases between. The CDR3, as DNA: TGTGCCAGCAGCGTAGGAGCGGAGCGTCTTCCGGGGGAGCTGTTTTTT. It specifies CASSVGAERLPGELFF.

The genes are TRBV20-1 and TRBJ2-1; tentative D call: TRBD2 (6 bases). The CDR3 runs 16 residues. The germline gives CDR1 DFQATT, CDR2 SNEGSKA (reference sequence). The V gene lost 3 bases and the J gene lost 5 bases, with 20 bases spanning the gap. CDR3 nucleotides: TGCAGTGCTAGTATTCTTCAAGGGAGGTACAACAATGAGCAGTTCTTC. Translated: CSASILQGRYNNEQFF.

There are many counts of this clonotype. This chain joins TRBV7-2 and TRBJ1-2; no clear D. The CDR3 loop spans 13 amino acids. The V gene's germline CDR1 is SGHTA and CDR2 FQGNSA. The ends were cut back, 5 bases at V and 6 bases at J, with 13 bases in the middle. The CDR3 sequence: CASSPYLEDGYTF. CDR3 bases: TGTGCCAGCAGCCCCTACTTGGAAGATGGCTACACCTTC.

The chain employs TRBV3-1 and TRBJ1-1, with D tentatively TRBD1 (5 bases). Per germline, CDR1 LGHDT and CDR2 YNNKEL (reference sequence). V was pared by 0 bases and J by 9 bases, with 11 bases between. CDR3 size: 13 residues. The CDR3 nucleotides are TGTGCCAGCAGCCAAGAGGCAGGGTATAAAGCTTTCTTT. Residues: CASSQEAGYKAFF.